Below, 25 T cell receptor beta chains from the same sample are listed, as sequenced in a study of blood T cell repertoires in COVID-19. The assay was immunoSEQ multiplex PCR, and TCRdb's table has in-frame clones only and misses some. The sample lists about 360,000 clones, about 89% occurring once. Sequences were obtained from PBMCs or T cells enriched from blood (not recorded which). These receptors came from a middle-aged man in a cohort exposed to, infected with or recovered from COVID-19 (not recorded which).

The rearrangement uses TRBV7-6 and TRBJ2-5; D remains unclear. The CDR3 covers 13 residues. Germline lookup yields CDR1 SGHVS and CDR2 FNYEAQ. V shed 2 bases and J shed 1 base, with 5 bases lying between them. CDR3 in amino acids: CASSLTFQETQYF. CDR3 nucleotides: TGTGCCAGCAGCTTAACTTTCCAAGAGACCCAGTACTTC.

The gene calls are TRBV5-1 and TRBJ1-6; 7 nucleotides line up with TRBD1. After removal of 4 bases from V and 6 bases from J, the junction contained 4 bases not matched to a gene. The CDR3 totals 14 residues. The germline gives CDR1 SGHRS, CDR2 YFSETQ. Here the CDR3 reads CASSLGTVNSPLHF. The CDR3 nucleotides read TGCGCCAGCAGCCTCGGGACAGTTAATTCACCCCTCCACTTT.

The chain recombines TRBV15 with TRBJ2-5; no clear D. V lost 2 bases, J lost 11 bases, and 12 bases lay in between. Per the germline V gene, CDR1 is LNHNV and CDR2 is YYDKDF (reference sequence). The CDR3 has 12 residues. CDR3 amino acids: CATSRKESAQYF. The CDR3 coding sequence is TGTGCCACCAGCAGAAAAGAGAGCGCGCAGTACTTC.

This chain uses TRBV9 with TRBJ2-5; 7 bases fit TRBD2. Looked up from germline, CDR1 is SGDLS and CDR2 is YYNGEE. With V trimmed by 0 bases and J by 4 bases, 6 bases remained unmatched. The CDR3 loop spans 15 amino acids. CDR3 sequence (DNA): TGTGCCAGCAGCGTAGCGGGGGGAGTACCAGAGACCCAGTACTTC. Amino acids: CASSVAGGVPETQYF.

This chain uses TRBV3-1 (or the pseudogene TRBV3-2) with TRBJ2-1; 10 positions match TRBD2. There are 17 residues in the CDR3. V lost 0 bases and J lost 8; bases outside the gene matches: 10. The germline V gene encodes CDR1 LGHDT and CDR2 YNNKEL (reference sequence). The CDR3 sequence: CASSQDLSASGSHEQFF. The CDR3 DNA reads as TGTGCCAGCAGCCAAGATCTGTCGGCTAGCGGGAGCCATGAGCAGTTCTTC.

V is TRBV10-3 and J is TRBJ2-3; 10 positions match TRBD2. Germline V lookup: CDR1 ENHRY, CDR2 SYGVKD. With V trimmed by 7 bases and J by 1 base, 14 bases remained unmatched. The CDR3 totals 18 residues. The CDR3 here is CAITQEREGPRRTDTQYF. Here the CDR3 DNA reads TGTGCCATCACACAGGAGCGGGAGGGCCCTCGTCGCACAGATACGCAGTATTTT.

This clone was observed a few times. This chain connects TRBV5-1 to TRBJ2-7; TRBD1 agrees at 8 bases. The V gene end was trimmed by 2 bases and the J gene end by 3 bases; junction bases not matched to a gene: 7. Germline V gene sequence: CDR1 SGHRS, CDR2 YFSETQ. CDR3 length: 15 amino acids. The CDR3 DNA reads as TGCGCCAGCAGCTTAGGGGACAGGAAGCTCTACGAGCAGTACTTC. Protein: CASSLGDRKLYEQYF. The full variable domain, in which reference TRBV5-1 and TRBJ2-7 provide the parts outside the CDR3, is KAGVTQTPRYLIKTRGQQVTLSCSPISGHRSVSWYQQTPGQGLQFLFEYFSETQRNKGNFPGRFSGRQFSNSRSEMNVSTLELGDSALYLCASSLGDRKLYEQYFGPGTRLTVT.

The CDR3 loop reads CASSTTSGQGGSGYTF. The CDR3 coding sequence is TGTGCCAGCAGCACAACGTCCGGACAGGGGGGTTCGGGCTACACCTTC. The V call is TRBV11-3, the J call TRBJ1-2; 10 nucleotides match TRBD1. This CDR3 has 16 amino acids. Losses at the gene ends were 5 bases for V and 8 bases for J; bases not matched to a gene: 14. The germline V gene encodes CDR1 SGHNT and CDR2 YENEEA.

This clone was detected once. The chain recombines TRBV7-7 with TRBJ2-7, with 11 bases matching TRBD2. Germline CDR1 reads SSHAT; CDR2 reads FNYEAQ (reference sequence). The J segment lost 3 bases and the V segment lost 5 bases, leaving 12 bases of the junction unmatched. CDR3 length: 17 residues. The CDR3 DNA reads TGTGCCAGCAGCCCGGGACTAGCGGCCCTAGGAGGCTACGAGCAGTACTTC. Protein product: CASSPGLAALGGYEQYF.

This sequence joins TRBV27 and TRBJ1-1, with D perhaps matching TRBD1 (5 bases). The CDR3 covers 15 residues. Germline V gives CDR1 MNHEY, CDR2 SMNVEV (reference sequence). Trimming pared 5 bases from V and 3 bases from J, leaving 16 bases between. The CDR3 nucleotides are TGTGCCAGCAGTAACCAGGCGCTAGGGGACACTGAAGCTTTCTTT. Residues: CASSNQALGDTEAFF.

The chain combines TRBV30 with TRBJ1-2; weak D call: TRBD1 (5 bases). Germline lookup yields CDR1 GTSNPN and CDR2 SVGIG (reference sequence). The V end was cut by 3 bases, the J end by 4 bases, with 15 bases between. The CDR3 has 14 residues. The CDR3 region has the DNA TGTGCCTGGAGCGACATGACAGTCTCCTATGGCTACACCTTC. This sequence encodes CAWSDMTVSYGYTF.

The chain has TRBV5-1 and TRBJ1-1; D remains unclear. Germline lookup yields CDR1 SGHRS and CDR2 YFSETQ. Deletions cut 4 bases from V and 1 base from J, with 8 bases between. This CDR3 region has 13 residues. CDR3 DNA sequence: TGCGCCAGCAGCCAGGACTGGAACACTGAAGCTTTCTTT. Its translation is CASSQDWNTEAFF. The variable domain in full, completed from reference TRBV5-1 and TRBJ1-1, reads KAGVTQTPRYLIKTRGQQVTLSCSPISGHRSVSWYQQTPGQGLQFLFEYFSETQRNKGNFPGRFSGRQFSNSRSEMNVSTLELGDSALYLCASSQDWNTEAFFGQGTRLTVV.

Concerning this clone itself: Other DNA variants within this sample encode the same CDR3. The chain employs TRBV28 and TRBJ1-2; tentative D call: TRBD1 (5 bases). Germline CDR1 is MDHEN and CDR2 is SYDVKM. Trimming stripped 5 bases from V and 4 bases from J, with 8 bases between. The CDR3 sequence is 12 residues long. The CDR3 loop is CASSRDSYGYTF. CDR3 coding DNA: TGTGCCAGCAGTCGGGACTCCTATGGCTACACCTTC.

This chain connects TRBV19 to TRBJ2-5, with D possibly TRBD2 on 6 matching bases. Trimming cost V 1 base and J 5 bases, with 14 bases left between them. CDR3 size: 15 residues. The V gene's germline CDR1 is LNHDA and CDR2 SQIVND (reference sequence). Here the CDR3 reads CASSIGGGRSETQYF. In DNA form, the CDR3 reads TGTGCCAGTAGTATAGGTGGAGGGAGAAGTGAGACCCAGTACTTC. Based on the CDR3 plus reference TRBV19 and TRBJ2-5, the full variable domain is DGGITQSPKYLFRKEGQNVTLSCEQNLNHDAMYWYRQDPGQGLRLIYYSQIVNDFQKGDIAEGYSVSREKKESFPLTVTSAQKNPTAFYLCASSIGGGRSETQYFGPGTRLLVL.

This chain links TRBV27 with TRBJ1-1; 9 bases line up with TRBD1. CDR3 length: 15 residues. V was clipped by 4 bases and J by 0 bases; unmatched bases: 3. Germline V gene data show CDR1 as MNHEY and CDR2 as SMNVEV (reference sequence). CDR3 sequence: CASSWGQGMNTEAFF. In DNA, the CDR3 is TGTGCCAGCAGTTGGGGACAGGGTATGAACACTGAAGCTTTCTTT.

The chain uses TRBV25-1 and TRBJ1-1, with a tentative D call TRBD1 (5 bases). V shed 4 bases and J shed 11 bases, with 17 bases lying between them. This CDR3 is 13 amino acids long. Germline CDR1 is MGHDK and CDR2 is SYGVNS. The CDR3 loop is CASSVRGLMGAFF. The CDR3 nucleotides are TGTGCCAGCAGTGTCCGGGGGTTAATGGGGGCTTTCTTT.

CDR3 loop: CASRRDRGGYNEQFF. CDR3 DNA sequence: TGTGCCAGCAGGCGGGACAGGGGGGGGTACAATGAGCAGTTCTTC. The chain is built from TRBV6-6 and TRBJ2-1; 11 bases line up with TRBD1. V shed 6 bases, J shed 4 bases, and the junction held 5 bases outside the gene matches. The CDR3 loop spans 15 amino acids. Germline loops: CDR1 MNHNY, CDR2 SVGAGI (reference sequence).

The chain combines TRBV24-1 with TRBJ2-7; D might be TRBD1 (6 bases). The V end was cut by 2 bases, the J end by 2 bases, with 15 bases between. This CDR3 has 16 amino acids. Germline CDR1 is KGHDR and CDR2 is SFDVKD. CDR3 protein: CATSDSSGTYPYEQYF. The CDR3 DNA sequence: TGTGCCACCAGTGATTCATCCGGGACATATCCCTACGAGCAGTACTTC.

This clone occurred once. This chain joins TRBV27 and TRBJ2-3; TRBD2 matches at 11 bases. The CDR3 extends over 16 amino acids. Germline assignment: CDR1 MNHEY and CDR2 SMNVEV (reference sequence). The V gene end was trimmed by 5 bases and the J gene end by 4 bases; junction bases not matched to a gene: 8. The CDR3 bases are TGTGCCAGCAGTCCCTTACTAGCGGGAGAATCAGATACGCAGTATTTT. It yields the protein CASSPLLAGESDTQYF.

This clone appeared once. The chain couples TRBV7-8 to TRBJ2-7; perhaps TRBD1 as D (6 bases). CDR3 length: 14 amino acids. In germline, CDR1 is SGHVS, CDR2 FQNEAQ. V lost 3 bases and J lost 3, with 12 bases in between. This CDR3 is CASSFGQKGYEQYF. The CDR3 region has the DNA TGTGCCAGCAGCTTCGGACAGAAGGGCTACGAGCAGTACTTC.

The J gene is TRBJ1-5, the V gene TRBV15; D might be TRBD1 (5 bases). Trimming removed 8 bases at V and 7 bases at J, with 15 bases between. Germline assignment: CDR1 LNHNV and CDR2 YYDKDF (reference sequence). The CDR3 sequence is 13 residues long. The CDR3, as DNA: TGTGCCACCGTGGCGGGGCCGGCCCAGCCCCAGCATTTT. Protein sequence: CATVAGPAQPQHF.

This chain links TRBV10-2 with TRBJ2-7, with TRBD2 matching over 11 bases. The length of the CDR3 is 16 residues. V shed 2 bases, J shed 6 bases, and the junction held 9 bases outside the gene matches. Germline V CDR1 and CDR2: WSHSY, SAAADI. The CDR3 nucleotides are TGCGCCAGCAGTGAGGGAAAACTAGCGGGAGTTCTCGAGCAGTACTTC. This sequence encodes CASSEGKLAGVLEQYF.

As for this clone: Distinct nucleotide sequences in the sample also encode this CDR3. CDR3 region: CASSQGTSGYNEQFF. In nucleotides, the CDR3 is TGCGCCAGCAGCCAAGGGACTAGCGGTTACAATGAGCAGTTCTTC. V gene TRBV4-1 combines with J gene TRBJ2-1; 10 nucleotides match TRBD2. The CDR3 is made up of 15 amino acids. Germline CDR1 MGHRA, CDR2 YSYEKL. The J segment lost 4 bases and the V segment lost 1 base, leaving 1 base of the junction unmatched.

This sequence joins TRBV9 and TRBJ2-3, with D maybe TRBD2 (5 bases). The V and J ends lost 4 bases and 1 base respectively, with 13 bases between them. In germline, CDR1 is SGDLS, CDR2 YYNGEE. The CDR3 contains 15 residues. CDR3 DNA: TGTGCCAGCAGCTCCCGCCCAGCGGGCACAGATACGCAGTATTTT. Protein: CASSSRPAGTDTQYF.

CDR3 in amino acids: CASKLGTGAYEQYF. DNA for the CDR3: TGTGCCAGCAAGCTCGGGACAGGGGCCTACGAGCAGTACTTC. This sequence joins TRBV6-5 and TRBJ2-7, with 10 positions matching TRBD1. Unmatched junction bases numbered 5, after V lost 7 bases and J lost 2 bases. The CDR3 totals 14 residues. CDR1 and CDR2 (germline): MNHEY, SVGAGI.